These 8 T cell receptor beta chains share one sample of origin, sequenced in a study of cytomegalovirus exposure and HLA in healthy donors. Amplification used 60 Vbeta primers and 13 Jbeta primers. Libraries were prepared by immunoSEQ multiplex PCR; TCRdb keeps only in-frame clonotypes and omits some of them. The table has more than 80,000 clones, 55% to 70% seen once. Sequencing was performed on PBMCs. Receptor source: a woman aged 40 to 50 in good health and CMV-seropositive.

The CDR3 nucleotides are TGTGCCAGCAGCCTCAGTTCGGGCTCCTACGAGCAGTACTTC. It yields the protein CASSLSSGSYEQYF. The chain couples TRBV7-2 to TRBJ2-7; D not resolved. The V end was cut by 5 bases, the J end by 0 bases, with 11 bases between. The CDR3 has 14 residues. The germline V gene has CDR1 SGHTA and CDR2 FQGNSA.

The chain links TRBV6-6 to TRBJ1-6; D is unclear. CDR1 and CDR2 from the germline V gene are MNHNY and SVGAGI (reference sequence). The CDR3 contains 12 residues. With 2 bases removed from V and 6 bases from J, the gap between germline ends came to 2 bases. CDR3 sequence (DNA): TGTGCCAGCAGTTACCTTAATTCACCCCTCCACTTT. Its translation: CASSYLNSPLHF.

V usage is TRBV9 and J usage is TRBJ1-1; D is ambiguous. V lost 0 bases to trimming and J lost 2 bases, with 8 bases between them. There are 14 residues in the CDR3. The germline V gene encodes CDR1 SGDLS and CDR2 YYNGEE. The CDR3 sequence is CASSVGGRNTEAFF. Here the CDR3 DNA reads TGTGCCAGCAGCGTAGGAGGTCGCAACACTGAAGCTTTCTTT.

This chain links TRBV7-2 with TRBJ2-5; 7 bases are shared with TRBD1. The length of the CDR3 is 14 residues. Trimming removed 8 bases from V and 5 bases from J; junction bases left unmatched: 11. Germline V gene data show CDR1 as SGHTA and CDR2 as FQGNSA. The CDR3 bases are TGTGCCAGCGGCTCCCTACAGGGGTTCGAGACCCAGTACTTC. This gives the protein CASGSLQGFETQYF.

Concerning this clone: This CDR3 is also generated by other DNA sequences in the sample. The chain is built from TRBV29-1 and TRBJ1-2; 8 nucleotides align to TRBD1. Germline V gene sequence: CDR1 SQVTM, CDR2 ANQGSEA. Trimming cost V 6 bases and J 6 bases; bases outside gene matches: 3. The CDR3 is made up of 11 amino acids. The CDR3 is CSVATGDGYTF. The CDR3 DNA reads TGCAGCGTCGCGACAGGGGATGGCTACACCTTC.

The J gene is TRBJ2-5, the V gene TRBV7-9; no definite D call. The CDR3 spans 11 residues. With 5 bases removed from V and 1 base from J, the gap between germline ends came to 2 bases. Looked up from germline, CDR1 is SEHNR and CDR2 is FQNEAQ (reference sequence). CDR3 amino acids: CASSLQETQYF. CDR3 nucleotides: TGTGCCAGCAGCCTCCAAGAGACCCAGTACTTC.

The sample holds a few counts of this clone. This chain connects TRBV7-2 to TRBJ1-2; D gene unclear. The CDR3 has 11 amino acids. Trimming cost V 2 bases and J 8 bases, with 6 bases left between them. Per the germline V gene, CDR1 is SGHTA and CDR2 is FQGNSA. For the CDR3, the DNA is TGTGCCAGCAGCTTAACTGTGGGCTACACCTTC. Its protein is CASSLTVGYTF.

This clone has just a few counts. This chain links TRBV6-5 with TRBJ2-7; TRBD1 agrees at 8 bases. This CDR3 is 14 amino acids long. V shed 2 bases, J shed 4 bases, and the junction held 4 bases outside the gene matches. Germline values: CDR1 MNHEY, CDR2 SVGAGI. DNA for the CDR3: TGTGCCAGCAGTTACGCCCAGGGGGCTTACGAGCAGTACTTC. Amino acids: CASSYAQGAYEQYF.